The sequence of this TCR beta chain was determined in a study of T-cell memory formation after mild COVID-19. Study outcomes and limitations: SARS-CoV-2 specificity was not confirmed for second-wave clones peaking on day 37. Among contracting clones, CD4+ were mainly CM/EM and CD8+ enriched in EMRA. Memory from before infection featured some responding clones, which suggests cross-reactive memory joined.

From 5'RACE with constant-segment primers came TCR alpha and TCR beta cDNA libraries that carried sample barcodes and UMIs. Via MiXCR, TCRdb re-called the 5' RACE reads, giving one row per CDR3 protein. The sample shows 550,000 to 600,000 distinct CDR3 sequences, less than 25% of them seen only once. The CDR3 totals 17 residues. The V and J ends lost 0 bases and 2 bases, in that order; junction bases with no gene match: 5. In germline, CDR1 is LGHNA, CDR2 YSLEER. As for this clonotype: Its antigen is unidentified.

The rearrangement uses TRBV4-3 and TRBJ2-7; 12 positions agree with TRBD2. The sequence was obtained from an adult woman who had mild COVID-19 (a few samples of this study predate the infection). Cell type and time point are not known. Specimen: PBMCs or a T cell subset sorted from them (not recorded which). The CDR3 coding sequence is TGCGCCAGCAGCCAAGATAGGACTAGCGGGAAACCCTACGAGCAGTACTTC. Residues: CASSQDRTSGKPYEQYF.